This record concerns one T cell receptor (beta chain) sequence. Antigen specificity is unknown. The sample comes from a study of chemoradiotherapy in HPV16-positive cancers. Study observations and caveats: Candidate HPV-specific clones and E7-related TCR motifs grew in tumor during treatment. Better recurrence-free survival went with HPV-responsive T-cell expansion in HPV16-positive patients.

Repertoires were sampled repeatedly during chemoradiotherapy. The CDR3 extends over 19 amino acids. J gave up 3 bases and V 0 bases, and 12 bases lay outside the gene matches. Per germline, CDR1 SGHAT and CDR2 FQNNGV. This table comes from immunoSEQ multiplex PCR, and its TCRdb copy is limited to in-frame clones, with some not included. The sample has 3,800 or so clones, 91% seen once. This clonotype originated in a human donor with HPV-associated anogenital cancer. Here the sequenced sample was tumor tissue, taken from a patient who underwent chemoradiotherapy. The chain carries TRBV11-2 and TRBJ2-7; TRBD2 agrees at 12 bases. The CDR3 loop reads CASSLETSGGPKPFYEQYF. The DNA of the CDR3 is TGTGCCAGCAGCTTAGAGACTAGCGGGGGCCCTAAACCCTTCTACGAGCAGTACTTC.